This T cell receptor (beta chain) was recorded in a study of blood T cell repertoires in COVID-19 (dated by TCRdb to the early 2020s). Concerning the study at large: The collaborator samples originated in the United States, Italy and Spain and spanned the acute and convalescent phases of COVID-19. The samples were drawn from the first 160 participants of the ongoing ImmuneRACE study and from over a thousand subjects provided by 6 global collaborators. The sample metadata nearly always contained a de-identified subject ID, COVID-19 status, age in years and sex. The prospective study material was composed of cDNA or gDNA derived from T cells, B-cell-depleted T cells, or PBMCs. The repertoires were released in a freely available public database meant as a resource for research on the immune response to SARS-CoV-2. The dataset comprised deeply sampled blood TCRbeta repertoires from subjects exposed to, actively infected with, or recovered from COVID-19. Where available, HLA class I and class II types were taken from metadata supplied by the sample provider and were not determined by assay-based typing.

In Seattle, one collaborating source enrolled patients while the infection was active and tracked those patients longitudinally over the course of disease. The collaborating institutions used their own protocols to collect whole blood in K2EDTA tubes. For TCRbeta analysis, collaborators shipped samples as frozen whole blood, isolated PBMCs, or DNA extracted from either of those sample types. Broader findings and caveats from the paper: The quantity of clinical and demographic metadata differed by source and by participant and was supplied without curation.

The immunoSEQ Assay, a bias-controlled multiplex PCR, was used to amplify TCRbeta CDR3 regions from genomic DNA. The authors' analysis ran thus. The number of nucleated cells in each sample was estimated from the amplification of reference gene primers within the assay. Sequence reads were collapsed and filtered to measure the absolute abundance of every unique TCRbeta CDR3 rearrangement. For each sample, productive Simpson clonality was calculated as the square root of Simpson's diversity index over productive rearrangements. TCRdb provides this immuneACCESS table in a form limited to in-frame rearrangements. Some clones are lacking; in checked studies, under half of them reflect an unresolved V gene, and why the rest are absent is not known. V and J calls and clone size are as listed in that table; D and trimming were resolved from the DNA. Within this sample are 80,000 to 100,000 clones, with approximately 79% of them counted one time only. The ten largest account for roughly 3.9% of the sample.

V loses 2 bases, J loses 1 base, and the germline ends lie 6 bases apart. Reading from cysteine to phenylalanine, the CDR3 counts 13 amino acids. Of all the DNA, just the CDR3 is kept, 39 bases in frame from base 1. CDR1 is given as SGHRS and CDR2 as YFSETQ, both from the germline V gene. This clone was recorded only once. Its binding antigen is unknown. The input lacks base qualities; no much larger clone sits a single base away. Other nucleotide sequences from this sample produce the same CDR3. Recombination joined TRBV5-1 with TRBJ1-1; TRBD1 might be the D gene, on 5 matching bases. The sample comprised peripheral blood. This clonotype was sampled from a man between 70 and 80 years old with COVID-19, enrolled during active disease. The CDR3 has the sequence CASSFGGNTEAFF. The bases are TGCGCCAGCAGCTTCGGGGGGAACACTGAAGCTTTCTTT.